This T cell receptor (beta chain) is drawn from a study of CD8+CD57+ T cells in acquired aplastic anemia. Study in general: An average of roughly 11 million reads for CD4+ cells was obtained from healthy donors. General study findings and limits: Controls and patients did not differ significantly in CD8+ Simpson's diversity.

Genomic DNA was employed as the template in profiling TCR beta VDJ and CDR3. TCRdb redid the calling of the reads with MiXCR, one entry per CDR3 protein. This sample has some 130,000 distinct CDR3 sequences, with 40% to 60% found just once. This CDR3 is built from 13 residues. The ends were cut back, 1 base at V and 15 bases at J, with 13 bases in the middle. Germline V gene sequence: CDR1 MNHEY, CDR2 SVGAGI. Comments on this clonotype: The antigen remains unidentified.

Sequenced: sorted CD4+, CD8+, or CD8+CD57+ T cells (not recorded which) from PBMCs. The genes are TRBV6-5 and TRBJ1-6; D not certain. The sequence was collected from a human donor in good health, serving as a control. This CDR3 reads CASSYLGGPLLHF. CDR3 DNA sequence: TGTGCCAGCAGTTACTTGGGTGGTCCACTCCTCCACTTT.